This T cell receptor beta chain was sequenced during a study of T cells in Graves' hyperthyroidism and ophthalmopathy. Study conclusions and caveats: Expanded thyroid clonotypes (above 0.001) were mostly also found in blood.

There are many counts of this clonotype. Its target is not known. Amplified regions were TCR beta CDR3 sequences from RNA transcripts. The primer set for the first-round RT-PCR of the TCR CDR3 was HTBI. Each CDR3 protein is one row after TCRdb ran MiXCR on the multiplex PCR reads. The data contain about 290,000 distinct CDR3 sequences, approximately 12% of them singletons. The CDR3 covers 14 residues. After removal of 3 bases from V and 5 bases from J, the junction contained 7 bases not matched to a gene. Germline lookup yields CDR1 KGHSH and CDR2 LQKENI. The rearrangement uses TRBV18 and TRBJ2-7, with 7 bases matching TRBD2. The sequence was obtained from a woman in her 30s with Graves' hyperthyroidism that later progressed to Graves' ophthalmopathy. Input material: blood. The CDR3 reads CASSPPAGTHEQYF. CDR3 DNA: TGTGCCAGCTCACCCCCAGCGGGAACCCACGAGCAGTACTTC.